This T cell receptor beta chain emerged from a study of cytomegalovirus exposure and HLA in healthy donors. Note on this clone: Its specificity is not known.

Study-level results: When a later analysis compared HLA-associated TCR beta chains with equally common others, the HLA-associated chains turned out to be more clonally expanded and to have lower generation probabilities.

PCR employed 60 Vbeta and 13 Jbeta primers. This table comes from immunoSEQ multiplex PCR, and its TCRdb copy is limited to in-frame clones, with some not included. The data hold approximately 150,000 clones, with under 70% observed a single time. The V gene's germline CDR1 is LNHDA and CDR2 SQIVND (reference sequence). The CDR3 totals 15 residues. Unmatched junction bases numbered 6, after V lost 0 bases and J lost 7 bases. The V call is TRBV19, the J call TRBJ2-4; 7 positions match TRBD2. This receptor was taken from an older woman in good health and CMV-seronegative. The sample comprised PBMCs. The CDR3 sequence: CASSIDPSGVNIQYF. For the CDR3, the DNA is TGTGCCAGTAGTATAGATCCCAGCGGGGTCAACATTCAGTACTTC.